This TCR beta chain was recovered during a study of cytomegalovirus exposure and HLA in healthy donors. The V and J ends lost 1 base and 11 bases respectively, with 7 bases between them. Germline CDR1 SGHAT, CDR2 FQNNGV. The CDR3 is 11 residues long. Sequencing was performed with immunoSEQ multiplex PCR; in TCRdb, only in-frame clones are kept and a portion is missing. The sample has 250,000 to 400,000 clones, 88% seen once. The TCR comes from a man between 25 and 39 years old in good health and CMV-seronegative. The chain is built from TRBV11-2 and TRBJ2-3, with D unclear. Sequencing was performed on PBMCs. CDR3 bases: TGTGCCAGCAGCTTAGGGCTTTGGCAGTATTTT. This encodes CASSLGLWQYF.